This T cell receptor beta chain was identified during a study of blood T cell repertoires in COVID-19. V lost 3 bases and J lost 3; bases outside the gene matches: 6. The CDR3 loop spans 16 amino acids. Germline V gives CDR1 LNHDA, CDR2 SQIVND (reference sequence). Repertoires were generated with immunoSEQ multiplex PCR, while TCRdb's copy carries only in-frame clones and drops some. This sample carries about 200,000 clones, about 78% of them seen once, and the ten largest clones take 5.5%. This clone was detected once. The chain employs TRBV19 and TRBJ2-1; 9 bases match TRBD1. This TCR derives from a woman aged 65 to 85 with acute or convalescent COVID-19. The sample consisted of peripheral blood. Here the CDR3 DNA reads TGTGCCAGTAGTATGGGGACAGGGTTGAGCTACAATGAGCAGTTCTTC. It codes for CASSMGTGLSYNEQFF. The full variable domain, with the rest looked up from reference TRBV19 and TRBJ2-1, is DGGITQSPKYLFRKEGQNVTLSCEQNLNHDAMYWYRQDPGQGLRLIYYSQIVNDFQKGDIAEGYSVSREKKESFPLTVTSAQKNPTAFYLCASSMGTGLSYNEQFFGPGTRLTVL.